This T cell receptor (beta chain) came from a study of OX40 agonist ivuxolimab in advanced cancers. Libraries were prepared by immunoSEQ multiplex PCR; TCRdb keeps only in-frame clonotypes and omits some of them. The table has approximately 66,000 clones, 83% seen once. The germline V and J ends were trimmed by 4 bases and 3 bases, with 10 bases remaining between them. The CDR3 loop spans 13 amino acids. The V gene's germline CDR1 is SGDLS and CDR2 YYNGEE. J is TRBJ1-1 and V is TRBV9; D remains unclear. This receptor was taken from an adult with an advanced solid tumor such as melanoma, head and neck, liver or kidney cancer. Here the sequenced sample was CD4+ or CD8+ T cells sorted from blood, taken in a trial of the OX40 agonist ivuxolimab. The CDR3 here is CASSWSYDTEAFF. CDR3 nucleotides: TGTGCCAGCAGCTGGAGTTATGACACTGAAGCTTTCTTT.